The 21 T cell receptor beta chains below all came from one sample that was sequenced in a study of T cell responses to AZD1222 COVID-19 vaccine. The table came from immunoSEQ multiplex PCR; TCRdb's copy has only in-frame clones and leaves some out. This table holds approximately 100,000 clones, more than 70% found once. The input for sequencing was peripheral blood, taken 28 days after the second AZD1222 dose. The source of these receptors is an adult who received the AZD1222 COVID-19 vaccine.

The genes are TRBV30 and TRBJ1-2, with D uncertain. V dropped 6 bases and J dropped 11 bases, with 10 bases sitting between them. Germline CDR1 and CDR2: GTSNPN and SVGIG (reference sequence). CDR3 length equals 9 residues. The CDR3 DNA follows: TGTGCCTGTAGTCCCACTTACACCTTC. Residues: CACSPTYTF.

V and J are TRBV7-9 and TRBJ2-1, with D perhaps assigned TRBD1 or TRBD2 (5 bases each). The V end was cut by 5 bases, the J end by 5 bases, with 16 bases between. Germline V lookup: CDR1 SEHNR, CDR2 FQNEAQ (reference sequence). The CDR3 totals 15 residues. The CDR3 reads CASSLPGTLHNEQFF. In DNA, the CDR3 is TGTGCCAGCAGCCTCCCTGGGACCCTTCACAATGAGCAGTTCTTC.

This chain links TRBV3-1 (or the pseudogene TRBV3-2) with TRBJ2-1; D uncertain. The V end was cut by 1 base, the J end by 6 bases, with 16 bases between. There are 16 residues in the CDR3. Germline V lookup: CDR1 LGHDT, CDR2 YNNKEL (reference sequence). The CDR3 region has the DNA TGTGCCAGCAGCCAAGTTCCACTCCCGGCCTTCAATGAGCAGTTCTTC. This translates into CASSQVPLPAFNEQFF.

J is TRBJ2-5 and V is TRBV27; no clear D. Germline V gene lookup returns CDR1 MNHEY and CDR2 SMNVEV (reference sequence). Between the trimmed V and J ends, which lost 1 base and 1 base, there was a span of 4 bases. The CDR3 totals 13 residues. This CDR3 is CASSLYRQETQYF. CDR3 coding DNA: TGTGCCAGCAGTTTATACCGCCAAGAGACCCAGTACTTC.

The J gene is TRBJ1-1, the V gene TRBV5-6; no reliable D call. Germline assignment: CDR1 SGHDT and CDR2 YYEEEE. The CDR3 spans 13 residues. The V end was cut by 4 bases, the J end by 0 bases, with 7 bases between. As DNA, the CDR3 is TGTGCCAGCAGCCTCGAAATGAACACTGAAGCTTTCTTT. Encoded protein: CASSLEMNTEAFF.

V usage is TRBV13 and J usage is TRBJ2-3; D uncertain. V shed 0 bases and J shed 0 bases, with 10 bases lying between them. Germline V gene sequence: CDR1 PRHDT, CDR2 FYEKMQ (reference sequence). This CDR3 contains 16 residues. The CDR3 sequence is CASSLGGSESTDTQYF. As DNA, the CDR3 is TGTGCCAGCAGCTTAGGGGGTTCGGAGAGCACAGATACGCAGTATTTT.

This clone was recorded a few times. The rearrangement joins TRBV3-1 (or the pseudogene TRBV3-2) to TRBJ1-2, with D perhaps matching TRBD1 (6 bases). The CDR3 is 15 residues long. From germline, CDR1 is LGHDT and CDR2 YNNKEL (reference sequence). With 3 bases removed from V and 4 bases from J, the gap between germline ends came to 15 bases. CDR3 region: CASSHSGTQRYGYTF. The CDR3 DNA reads TGTGCCAGCAGCCATTCCGGGACACAGCGCTATGGCTACACCTTC.

This chain connects TRBV6-5 to TRBJ2-5; D call uncertain. The CDR3 sequence is 13 residues long. Germline V gene sequence: CDR1 MNHEY, CDR2 SVGAGI. The V end lost 0 bases, the J end lost 4 bases, and 6 bases lay between the germline ends. CDR3 protein: CASSYSGAETQYF. In DNA form, the CDR3 reads TGTGCCAGCAGTTACTCGGGCGCAGAGACCCAGTACTTC.

CDR3 amino acids: CASSLEGTGAADTQYF. In DNA form, the CDR3 reads TGTGCCAGCAGCTTGGAAGGGACAGGGGCGGCAGATACGCAGTATTTT. The rearrangement links TRBV5-5 to TRBJ2-3; 10 bases match TRBD1. The CDR3 runs 16 residues. Germline V gene lookup returns CDR1 SGHKS and CDR2 YYEKEE (reference sequence). With 0 bases clipped from V and 4 bases from J, the junction kept 5 bases outside the gene matches.

The chain combines TRBV2 with TRBJ1-5; perhaps TRBD1 as D (5 bases). CDR3 length: 15 amino acids. Germline CDR1 reads SNHLY; CDR2 reads FYNNEI. The germline V and J ends were trimmed by 6 bases and 0 bases, with 12 bases remaining between them. The CDR3 DNA is TGTGCCAGCAGGAAGGCAGGGATTAGCAATCAGCCCCAGCATTTT. This codes for CASRKAGISNQPQHF.

In DNA, the CDR3 is TGCGCCAGCAGCCCCGTAGCGGGGGGGCCCAATGAGCAGTTCTTC. This translates into CASSPVAGGPNEQFF. The V and J genes are TRBV5-1 and TRBJ2-1; 11 nucleotides line up with TRBD2. The length of the CDR3 is 15 residues. Germline CDR1 and CDR2: SGHRS and YFSETQ. The V gene end was trimmed by 4 bases and the J gene end by 6 bases; junction bases not matched to a gene: 6. The variable domain in full, with the rest retrieved from reference TRBV5-1 and TRBJ2-1, is KAGVTQTPRYLIKTRGQQVTLSCSPISGHRSVSWYQQTPGQGLQFLFEYFSETQRNKGNFPGRFSGRQFSNSRSEMNVSTLELGDSALYLCASSPVAGGPNEQFFGPGTRLTVL.

V and J are TRBV7-3 and TRBJ2-6; D may be TRBD2 (6 bases). From germline, CDR1 is SGHTA and CDR2 FQGTGA. V lost 8 bases and J lost 2, with 22 bases in between. This CDR3 contains 18 residues. The CDR3 here is CASLGMGGGRTGANVLTF. CDR3 sequence (DNA): TGTGCCAGCTTAGGAATGGGAGGAGGAAGGACTGGGGCCAACGTCCTGACTTTC.

DNA for the CDR3: TGTGCCAGCAGCCCAGCCGGGATTTTGGTTTCACCCCTCCACTTT. Its protein product is CASSPAGILVSPLHF. The chain recombines TRBV6-5 with TRBJ1-6, with D uncertain. Germline CDR1 is MNHEY and CDR2 is SVGAGI. The CDR3 covers 15 residues. With 6 bases removed from V and 9 bases from J, the gap between germline ends came to 18 bases.

This clone was seen a handful of times. This rearrangement joins TRBV3-1 (or the pseudogene TRBV3-2) to TRBJ2-1, with 8 nucleotides matching TRBD2. Losses at the gene ends were 6 bases for V and 6 bases for J; bases not matched to a gene: 13. Germline CDR1 reads LGHDT; CDR2 reads YNNKEL (reference sequence). The CDR3 length is 16 residues. DNA of the CDR3: TGTGCCAGCAGTCCACCGGGACTAGAAAGGCTCAATGAGCAGTTCTTC. It encodes CASSPPGLERLNEQFF.

The chain recombines TRBV5-1 with TRBJ2-3; 15 bases fit TRBD2. Germline CDR1 SGHRS, CDR2 YFSETQ. The CDR3 spans 18 residues. The ends lost 3 bases at V and 0 bases at J; junction bases unmatched: 5. The CDR3 reads CASSSGLAGGTSTDTQYF. The CDR3 nucleotides read TGCGCCAGCAGCTCCGGACTAGCGGGGGGGACTAGCACAGATACGCAGTATTTT. Full variable domain (missing parts from reference TRBV5-1 and TRBJ2-3): KAGVTQTPRYLIKTRGQQVTLSCSPISGHRSVSWYQQTPGQGLQFLFEYFSETQRNKGNFPGRFSGRQFSNSRSEMNVSTLELGDSALYLCASSSGLAGGTSTDTQYFGPGTRLTVL.

The chain links TRBV7-9 to TRBJ1-2, with D possibly matching TRBD1 (6 bases). CDR1 and CDR2 (germline): SEHNR, FQNEAQ (reference sequence). The V and J ends lost 7 bases and 0 bases respectively, with 12 bases between them. The CDR3 loop spans 14 amino acids. CDR3 loop: CASTGGQTNYGYTF. CDR3 nucleotides: TGTGCCAGCACCGGGGGGCAGACTAACTATGGCTACACCTTC.

The gene calls are TRBV6-1 and TRBJ2-1; D gene uncertain. The CDR3 runs 13 residues. Trimming left V 1 base short and J 9 bases short, with 10 bases between. From germline, CDR1 is MNHNS and CDR2 SASEGT. CDR3 residues: CASSEVLSSEQFF. The DNA for the CDR3 is TGTGCCAGCAGTGAAGTTTTGAGTAGTGAGCAGTTCTTC.

The CDR3 DNA reads as TGTGCCATCAGTGGCGTTTCTGAGCAGTTCTTC. This gives the protein CAISGVSEQFF. This chain links TRBV10-3 with TRBJ2-1; D not certain. The CDR3 length is 11 residues. The V and J ends lost 4 bases and 9 bases respectively, with 7 bases between them. Germline values: CDR1 ENHRY, CDR2 SYGVKD.

V is TRBV6-2 or TRBV6-3 and J is TRBJ2-7, with D possibly being TRBD1 (6 bases). The CDR3 length is 13 residues. V was trimmed by 5 bases and J by 6 bases, leaving 14 bases between them. CDR1 MNHEY and CDR2 SVGEGT come from the germline V gene. The DNA for the CDR3 is TGTGCCAGCAGTACATCACAGGGAGTCGAGCAGTACTTC. It encodes CASSTSQGVEQYF.

The rearrangement uses TRBV19 and TRBJ2-1, with a possible D match to TRBD2 (7 bases). Looked up from germline, CDR1 is LNHDA and CDR2 is SQIVND (reference sequence). The V gene lost 4 bases and the J gene lost 6 bases, with 19 bases spanning the gap. This CDR3 contains 16 residues. This CDR3 is CASSSTGGRLGNEQFF. CDR3 coding DNA: TGTGCCAGTAGTAGTACCGGGGGGCGGTTGGGCAATGAGCAGTTCTTC.

This chain joins TRBV6-1 and TRBJ2-1; D possibly uses TRBD1 or TRBD2 (5 bases each). Germline assignment: CDR1 MNHNS and CDR2 SASEGT. Trimming pared 2 bases from V and 4 bases from J, leaving 15 bases between. The CDR3 has 16 amino acids. CDR3 nucleotides: TGTGCCAGCAGTGAAATCGGGGCCTTGGGGTACAATGAGCAGTTCTTC. Translation: CASSEIGALGYNEQFF.